A single sample is the source of the 10 T cell receptor beta chains below, sequenced in a study of technical replicates of blood from several donors (dated by TCRdb to 2017 to 2019). Library construction relied on the immunoSEQ multiplex PCR assay. The table comes from immuneACCESS by way of TCRdb, which keeps in-frame sequences with V and J called. Part of the clones is missing from these tables; in studies checked, under half for an unresolved V gene and the rest for unknown reasons. For this sample the table gives tens of thousands of clones, of which more than 85% were detected only once. The ten largest clones represent 0.34% of the sample. The sequencing sample was made of T cells isolated from PBMCs. These receptors came from a human donor in good health.

The V call is TRBV27, the J call TRBJ2-1; possibly TRBD2 for D (6 bases). There are 14 residues in the CDR3. V shed 8 bases and J shed 6 bases, with 17 bases lying between them. Germline V lookup: CDR1 MNHEY, CDR2 SMNVEV (reference sequence). The CDR3 reads CASSLGGEFNEQFF. CDR3 DNA sequence: TGTGCCAGCTCTCTGGGGGGAGAGTTCAATGAGCAGTTCTTC.

The rearrangement links TRBV13 to TRBJ2-2; possibly TRBD1 for D (6 bases). CDR3 size: 14 residues. Germline assignment: CDR1 PRHDT and CDR2 FYEKMQ (reference sequence). The V and J ends lost 5 bases and 1 base respectively, with 8 bases between them. CDR3 DNA: TGTGCCAGCAGCCCGGGACAGAACACCGGGGAGCTGTTTTTT. This sequence encodes CASSPGQNTGELFF.

The chain employs TRBV9 and TRBJ2-1; 8 bases map to TRBD2. Germline values: CDR1 SGDLS, CDR2 YYNGEE. The trim removed 2 bases at V and 0 bases at J, leaving 1 base unmatched. The CDR3 is 15 amino acids. CDR3: CASSVTSGSYNEQFF. CDR3 nucleotide sequence: TGTGCCAGCAGCGTTACTAGCGGCTCCTACAATGAGCAGTTCTTC.

CDR3 protein: CATQTYSSENTEAFF. The CDR3 DNA follows: TGTGCCACCCAGACATACAGCTCCGAGAACACTGAAGCTTTCTTT. The rearrangement joins TRBV10-3 to TRBJ1-1; D gene unclear. Germline loops: CDR1 ENHRY, CDR2 SYGVKD. V lost 10 bases and J lost 1, with 19 bases in between. This CDR3 contains 15 residues.

The V and J genes are TRBV4-1 and TRBJ2-7; tentatively, D is TRBD2 (6 bases). The CDR3 spans 15 residues. Germline CDR1 and CDR2: MGHRA and YSYEKL. The V end lost 2 bases, the J end lost 2 bases, and 13 bases lay between the germline ends. This chain's CDR3 is CASSQPGLNAYEQYF. CDR3 DNA: TGCGCCAGCAGCCAACCCGGACTAAACGCCTACGAGCAGTACTTC.

The chain employs TRBV2 and TRBJ2-3; D possibly corresponds to TRBD2 (5 bases). V lost 6 bases, J lost 4 bases, and 11 bases lay in between. This CDR3 region has 13 residues. Germline V gene sequence: CDR1 SNHLY, CDR2 FYNNEI. CDR3 region: CASSSGSADTQYF. DNA for the CDR3: TGTGCCAGCAGCTCGGGGAGCGCAGATACGCAGTATTTT.

This chain joins TRBV6-4 and TRBJ2-1, with TRBD2 matching 10 bases. Per germline, CDR1 MRHNA and CDR2 SNTAGT. This CDR3 is built from 13 residues. V lost 5 bases and J lost 7; bases outside the gene matches: 2. CDR3 sequence reads: CASSPGLANEQFF. CDR3 DNA sequence: TGTGCCAGCAGTCCGGGACTAGCGAATGAGCAGTTCTTC.

The chain is built from TRBV28 and TRBJ1-2; tentative D call: TRBD1 (6 bases). Trimming removed 8 bases at V and 8 bases at J, with 24 bases between. This CDR3 spans 15 amino acids. Germline-derived CDR1 and CDR2 are MDHEN and SYDVKM. CDR3 in DNA: TGTGCCAGCCAAGGGACAACTCTAGGGGGTCGGGGCTACACCTTC. Translating gives CASQGTTLGGRGYTF.

The chain links TRBV29-1 to TRBJ1-5; tentatively, D is TRBD1 (5 bases). CDR1 is SQVTM, CDR2 ANQGSEA, per germline. Trimming left V 4 bases short and J 3 bases short, with 7 bases between. The CDR3 spans 12 residues. CDR3 residues: CSVGQHNQPQHF. The CDR3 nucleotides read TGCAGCGTTGGACAGCACAATCAGCCCCAGCATTTT.

The V and J genes are TRBV7-2 and TRBJ2-7; 11 bases fit TRBD2. The CDR3 is 15 residues long. From germline, CDR1 is SGHTA and CDR2 FQGNSA. With 5 bases clipped from V and 2 bases from J, the junction kept 5 bases outside the gene matches. DNA for the CDR3: TGTGCCAGCAGCGTAGGGACTAGCGGTGCCTACGAGCAGTACTTC. Protein product: CASSVGTSGAYEQYF.